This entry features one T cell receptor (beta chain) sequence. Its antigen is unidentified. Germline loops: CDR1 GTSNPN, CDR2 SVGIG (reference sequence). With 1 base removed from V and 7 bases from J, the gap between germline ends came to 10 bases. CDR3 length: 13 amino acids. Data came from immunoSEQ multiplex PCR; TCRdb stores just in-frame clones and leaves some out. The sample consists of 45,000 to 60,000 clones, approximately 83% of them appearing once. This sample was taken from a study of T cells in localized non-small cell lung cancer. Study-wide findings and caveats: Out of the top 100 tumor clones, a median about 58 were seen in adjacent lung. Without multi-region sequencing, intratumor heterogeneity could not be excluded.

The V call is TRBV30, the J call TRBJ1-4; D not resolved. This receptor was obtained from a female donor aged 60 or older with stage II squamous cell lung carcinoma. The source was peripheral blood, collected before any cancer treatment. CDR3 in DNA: TGTGCCTGGAGTGGGGTCGGCGGTGAAAAACTGTTTTTT. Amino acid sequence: CAWSGVGGEKLFF.